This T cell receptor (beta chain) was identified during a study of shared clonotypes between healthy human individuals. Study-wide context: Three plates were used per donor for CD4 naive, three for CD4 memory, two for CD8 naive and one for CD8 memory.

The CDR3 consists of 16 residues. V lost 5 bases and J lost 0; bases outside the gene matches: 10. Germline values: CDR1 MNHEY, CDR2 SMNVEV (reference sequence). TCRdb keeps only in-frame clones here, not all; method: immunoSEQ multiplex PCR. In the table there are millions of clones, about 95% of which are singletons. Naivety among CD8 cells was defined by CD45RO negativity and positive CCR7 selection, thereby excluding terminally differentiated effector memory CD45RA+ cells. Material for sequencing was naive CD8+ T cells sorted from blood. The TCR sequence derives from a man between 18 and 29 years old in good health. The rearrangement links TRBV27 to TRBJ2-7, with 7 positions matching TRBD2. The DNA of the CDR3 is TGTGCCAGCAGTCCTGGGTTAGCGGGCACCTCCTACGAGCAGTACTTC. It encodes CASSPGLAGTSYEQYF.